This is a list of T cell receptor beta chains from one sample in a study of T cells after yellow fever vaccination. One entry per CDR3 protein, called by TCRdb with MiXCR from the 5' RACE reads. The sample lists 500,000 to 650,000 distinct CDR3 sequences; approximately 13% were seen once. The material sequenced was PBMCs, taken on the day of the yellow fever booster vaccination. These receptors all come from a man aged 30-40 years who received the YFV17D yellow fever vaccine. Each CDR3 is given with its conserved first and last residue. The order of the fields is D gene, V gene, J gene, clone size, CDR3 DNA, CDR3 protein. D genes are given only for firm matches. A clone size is listed for some rows: how often the clone was seen (once, few, many), or a class if it is expanded.

>NA|TRBV7-8|TRBJ2-1|NA
TGTGCCAGCAGCTTAGCACTACCCAATGAGCAGTTCTTC
CASSLALPNEQFF
>NA|TRBV6-2/TRBV6-3|TRBJ2-1|once
TGTGCCAGCAGTCTCCGGGTCACTAAAAGTGAGCAGTTCTTC
CASSLRVTKSEQFF
>NA|TRBV4-3|TRBJ2-1|NA
TGCGCCAGCAGCCCAACCGAAGGAGCAGGGGCCTACAATGAGCAGTTCTTC
CASSPTEGAGAYNEQFF
>NA|TRBV14|TRBJ2-5|many
TGTGCCAGCAGCCAAGCTCACGAGACCCAGTACTTC
CASSQAHETQYF
>TRBD1|TRBV28|TRBJ1-1|many
TGTGCCAGCAGTCCCCGGACAGGGAAGAACACTGAAGCTTTCTTT
CASSPRTGKNTEAFF
>NA|TRBV28|TRBJ2-5|few
TGTGCCAGCAGTCCTCCTCCCGGGAAGGAGGAGACCCAGTACTTC
CASSPPPGKEETQYF
>TRBD2|TRBV5-5|TRBJ2-5|few
TGTGCCAGCAGCTTGGGTGGACTAGCGGGAGCGGGTCAAGAGACCCAGTACTTC
CASSLGGLAGAGQETQYF
>TRBD2|TRBV11-2|TRBJ2-1|few
TGTGCCAGCAGCCCCTACCGCCGGAGCGGGAGTCACAGTGAGCAGTTCTTC
CASSPYRRSGSHSEQFF
>TRBD2|TRBV3-1|TRBJ2-7|NA
TGTGCCAGCAGCCAAGTCACTAGCGGGGAGCAGTACTTC
CASSQVTSGEQYF
>NA|TRBV5-1|TRBJ2-3|NA
TGCGCCAGCAGCTCCAGGACATCGAGCACAGATACGCAGTATTTT
CASSSRTSSTDTQYF
>TRBD1|TRBV5-1|TRBJ1-5|few
TGCGCCAGCAGCATGGGGACAGCTCAGCCCCAGCATTTT
CASSMGTAQPQHF
>TRBD1|TRBV20-1|TRBJ2-4|few
TGCAGTGCCCCAGGGGGCGTCATGTTGTACGAAAACATTCAGTACTTC
CSAPGGVMLYENIQYF
>NA|TRBV29-1|TRBJ2-2|NA
TGCAGCGTGGGGACCGGAACAGTGAACACCGGGGAGCTGTTTTTT
CSVGTGTVNTGELFF
>TRBD2|TRBV20-1|TRBJ2-2|few
TGCAGTGCTAGATTGGCAGCGGGAGGGCCAGGAAATAGCGGGGAGCTGTTTTTT
CSARLAAGGPGNSGELFF
>NA|TRBV9|TRBJ2-1|NA
TGTGCCAGCAGCGTTGACGGGAGAACCTACAATGAGCAGTTCTTC
CASSVDGRTYNEQFF
>TRBD1|TRBV15|TRBJ2-5|few
TGTGCCACCAGCAGACCCACAGGGGGAAGCCAAGAGACCCAGTACTTC
CATSRPTGGSQETQYF
>NA|TRBV12-3/TRBV12-4|TRBJ2-3|few
TGTGCCAGCACCCCAGGTGCGGGTTCAGATACGCAGTATTTT
CASTPGAGSDTQYF
>NA|TRBV27|TRBJ2-5|NA
TGTGCCAGCAGTAGATCTAGCGTATACCAAGAGACCCAGTACTTC
CASSRSSVYQETQYF
>NA|TRBV5-8|TRBJ1-1|few
TGTGCCAGCAGCTTCTCGACGGTCGAAGCTTTCTTT
CASSFSTVEAFF
>TRBD2|TRBV5-1|TRBJ2-5|NA
TGCGCCAGCAGCTGGAGACTAGCGGGAGGGCTCCAAGAGACCCAGTACTTC
CASSWRLAGGLQETQYF
>NA|TRBV21-1|TRBJ2-7|NA
TGTGCCAGCAGCAATATACGGGAGCGCTACTACGAGCAGTACTTC
CASSNIRERYYEQYF
>NA|TRBV5-8|TRBJ2-1|few
TGTGCCAGCACCCCCGCTAGTCTCTCCTACAATGAGCAGTTCTTC
CASTPASLSYNEQFF
>NA|TRBV12-5|TRBJ2-5|NA
TGTGCTAGTGGTATGAGCGGAGGCCAAGAGACCCAGTACTTC
CASGMSGGQETQYF
>NA|TRBV20-1|TRBJ2-3|NA
TGCAGTGCTCCAGGGGACCCCACAGATACGCAGTATTTT
CSAPGDPTDTQYF
>NA|TRBV28|TRBJ1-1|NA
TGTGCCAGCAGTCTCCATATAGGGACGAACACTGAAGCTTTCTTT
CASSLHIGTNTEAFF
>NA|TRBV7-2|TRBJ2-7|many
TGTGCCAGCAGCATGGGACGGGTAGGGAGCGAGCAGTACTTC
CASSMGRVGSEQYF
>TRBD2|TRBV12-3/TRBV12-4|TRBJ2-3|NA
TGTGCCACCTCTCTAGCGGGAGGGGATACGCAGTATTTT
CATSLAGGDTQYF
>TRBD1|TRBV7-9|TRBJ2-5|NA
TGTGCCAGCAGCTTAGCCGGGACAGGAGAGACCCAGTACTTC
CASSLAGTGETQYF
>NA|TRBV24-1|TRBJ2-3|NA
TGTGCCACCAGTGCTCCCGGTGGGGGTAGCCGCCTCATGGATACGCAGTATTTT
CATSAPGGGSRLMDTQYF
>NA|TRBV20-1|TRBJ2-3|NA
TGCAGCATCCGGGATCTTAGATGGTATTTT
CSIRDLRWYF
>NA|TRBV4-3|TRBJ2-1|many
TGCGCCAGCAGTCAAATACCCATGGCGGAATTTTACAATGAGCAGTTCTTC
CASSQIPMAEFYNEQFF
>TRBD2|TRBV6-5|TRBJ2-7|NA
TGTGCCAGCAGTAGCGGGAGGGGTGAGCAGTACTTC
CASSSGRGEQYF
>NA|TRBV9|TRBJ2-3|few
TGTGCCAGCAGCCGGGAGCAGGATACGCAGTATTTT
CASSREQDTQYF
>TRBD2|TRBV9|TRBJ2-1|NA
TGTGCCAGCAGCGTGGCGCTAGCGGGAGCTGACAATGAGCAGTTCTTC
CASSVALAGADNEQFF
>TRBD1|TRBV7-2|TRBJ2-2|few
TGTGCCAGCAGCGGGAAAATACAGGGGACCGGGGAGCTGTTTTTT
CASSGKIQGTGELFF
>TRBD1|TRBV24-1|TRBJ1-2|few
TGTGCCACCAGTGATGACGGGACAGGGGCCTATGGCTACACCTTC
CATSDDGTGAYGYTF
>NA|TRBV5-4|TRBJ2-3|few
TGTGCCAGCAGCTTTCCCTCCGTGGATACGCAGTATTTT
CASSFPSVDTQYF
>NA|TRBV7-2|TRBJ2-7|NA
TGTGCCAGCAGCTTAGAAGGGCTCGAGCAGTACTTC
CASSLEGLEQYF
>TRBD1|TRBV5-1|TRBJ2-7|NA
TGCGCCAGCAGCACGAGACCCCGGGACAGGGTCCACGAGCAGTACTTC
CASSTRPRDRVHEQYF
>TRBD1|TRBV7-2|TRBJ2-1|few
TGTGCCAGCAGCTTTAGGGCAGGGGGATACGATGAGCAGTTCTTC
CASSFRAGGYDEQFF
>TRBD1|TRBV20-1|TRBJ2-3|NA
TGCAGTGCTAGGAGGACAGGGGGATCCACAGATACGCAGTATTTT
CSARRTGGSTDTQYF
>TRBD1|TRBV7-9|TRBJ2-7|NA
TGTGCCAGCAGCCCGGCCCCACAGGGGCGGAACTACGAGCAGTACTTC
CASSPAPQGRNYEQYF
>NA|TRBV6-1|TRBJ2-3|NA
TGTGCCAGCAGTCAAGCGGTTACCACAGATACGCAGTATTTT
CASSQAVTTDTQYF
>NA|TRBV12-3/TRBV12-4|TRBJ2-1|NA
TGTGCCAGCGGCCTTGGGGTACGCAGTGAGCAGTTCTTC
CASGLGVRSEQFF
>NA|TRBV29-1|TRBJ2-6|NA
TGCAGCGTTGAAGACGACTGGCCTAGGGCTGGGGCCAACGTCCTGACTTTC
CSVEDDWPRAGANVLTF
>NA|TRBV12-3/TRBV12-4|TRBJ2-5|few
TGTGCCAGCAGTTTACATAGGACCCCAGCGGCCCAGTACTTC
CASSLHRTPAAQYF
>TRBD1|TRBV5-1|TRBJ2-7|NA
TGCGCCAGCAGCTTGGCCAAGCTACCGGGACAGGAACACTACGAGCAGTACTTC
CASSLAKLPGQEHYEQYF
>NA|TRBV5-1|TRBJ1-1|many
TGCGCCAGCAGCTTGGACGGTATGAACACTGAAGCTTTCTTT
CASSLDGMNTEAFF
>TRBD1|TRBV7-9|TRBJ2-5|once
TGTGCCAGCAGCCCCGGGACAGTCCCTGGAGAGACCCAGTACTTC
CASSPGTVPGETQYF
>NA|TRBV21-1|TRBJ1-1|NA
TGTGCCAGCAGCAACCGAGACAGGGGCCATGATAACACTGAAGCTTTCTTT
CASSNRDRGHDNTEAFF
>NA|TRBV28|TRBJ2-2|NA
TGTGCCAGCAGTTTCCGGGACTGGCGGGGCGGGGAGCTGTTTTTT
CASSFRDWRGGELFF
>TRBD2|TRBV20-1|TRBJ2-1|few
TGCAGTACCACGGGACTAGCAAACAATGAGCAGTTCTTC
CSTTGLANNEQFF
>NA|TRBV7-2|TRBJ2-3|few
TGTGCCAGCAGCTTGTTCGGGAAAACAGATACGCAGTATTTT
CASSLFGKTDTQYF
>NA|TRBV9|TRBJ2-2|NA
TGTGCCAGCAGCGCGAGGGGTTCCCACACCGGGGAGCTGTTTTTT
CASSARGSHTGELFF